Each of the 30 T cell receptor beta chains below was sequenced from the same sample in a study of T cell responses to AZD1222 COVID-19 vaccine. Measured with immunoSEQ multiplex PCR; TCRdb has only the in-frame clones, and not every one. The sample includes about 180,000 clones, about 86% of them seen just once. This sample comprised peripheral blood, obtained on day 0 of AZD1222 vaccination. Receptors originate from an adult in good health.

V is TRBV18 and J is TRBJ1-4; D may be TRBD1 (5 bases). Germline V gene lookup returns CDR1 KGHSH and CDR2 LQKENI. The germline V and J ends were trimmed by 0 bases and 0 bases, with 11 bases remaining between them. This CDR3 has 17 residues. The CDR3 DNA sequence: TGTGCCAGCTCACCACCGTGGGGACCGACAACTAATGAAAAACTGTTTTTT. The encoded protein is CASSPPWGPTTNEKLFF.

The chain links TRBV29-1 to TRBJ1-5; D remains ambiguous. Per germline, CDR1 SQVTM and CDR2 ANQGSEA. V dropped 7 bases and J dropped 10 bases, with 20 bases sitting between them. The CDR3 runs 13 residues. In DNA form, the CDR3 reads TGCAGCGGCCTGACCGGAATTAAAAGACCCCAGCATTTT. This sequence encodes CSGLTGIKRPQHF.

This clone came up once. CDR3 sequence (DNA): TGTGCCAGCAGCAAGCCGGGACAGGATAATTCACCCCTCCACTTT. The encoded protein is CASSKPGQDNSPLHF. The chain carries TRBV21-1 and TRBJ1-6; the table assigns TRBD1, which was not confirmed against the DNA. TRBV21-1 is noted as a pseudogene. The CDR3 runs to 15 residues.

CDR3 region: CASSRPSTGGSYNEQFF. DNA of the CDR3: TGTGCCAGCAGCCGCCCTTCCACAGGGGGCTCCTACAATGAGCAGTTCTTC. The V gene is TRBV7-3, the J gene TRBJ2-1, with 8 bases lining up with TRBD1. CDR3 length: 17 amino acids. The ends lost 5 bases at V and 0 bases at J; junction bases unmatched: 9. Germline CDR1 reads SGHTA; CDR2 reads FQGTGA.

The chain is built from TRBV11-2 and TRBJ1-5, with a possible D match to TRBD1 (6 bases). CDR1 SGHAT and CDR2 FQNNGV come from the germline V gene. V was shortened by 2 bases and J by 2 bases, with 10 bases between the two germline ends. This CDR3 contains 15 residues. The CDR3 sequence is CASSLQSGGNQPQHF. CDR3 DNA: TGTGCCAGCAGCTTACAGTCAGGGGGCAATCAGCCCCAGCATTTT.

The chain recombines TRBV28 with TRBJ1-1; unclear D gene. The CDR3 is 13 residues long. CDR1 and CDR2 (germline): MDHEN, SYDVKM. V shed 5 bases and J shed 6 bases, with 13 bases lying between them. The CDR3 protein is CASSPAQRPEAFF. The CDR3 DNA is TGTGCCAGCAGTCCCGCCCAGAGACCTGAAGCTTTCTTT.

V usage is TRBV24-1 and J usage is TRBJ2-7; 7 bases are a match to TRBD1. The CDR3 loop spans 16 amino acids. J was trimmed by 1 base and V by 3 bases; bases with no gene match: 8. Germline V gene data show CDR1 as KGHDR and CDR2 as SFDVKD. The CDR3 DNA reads TGTGCCACCAGTGATGCGGGCCCGACAGGGTCCTACGAGCAGTACTTC. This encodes CATSDAGPTGSYEQYF.

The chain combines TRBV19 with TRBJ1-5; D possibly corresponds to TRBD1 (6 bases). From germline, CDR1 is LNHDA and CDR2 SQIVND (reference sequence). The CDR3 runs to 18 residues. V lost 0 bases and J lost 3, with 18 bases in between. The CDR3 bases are TGTGCCAGTAGTATAGAGCCCCTTAGAACAGGGTACAATCAGCCCCAGCATTTT. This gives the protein CASSIEPLRTGYNQPQHF.

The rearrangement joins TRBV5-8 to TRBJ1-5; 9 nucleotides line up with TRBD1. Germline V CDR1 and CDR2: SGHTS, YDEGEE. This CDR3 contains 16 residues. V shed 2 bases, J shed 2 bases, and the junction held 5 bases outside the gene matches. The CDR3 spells CASSFRTGAGNQPQHF. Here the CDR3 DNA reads TGTGCCAGCAGCTTTCGGACAGGGGCGGGCAATCAGCCCCAGCATTTT. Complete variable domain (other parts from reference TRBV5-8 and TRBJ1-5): EAGVTQSPTHLIKTRGQQATLRCSPISGHTSVYWYQQALGLGLQFLLWYDEGEERNRGNFPPRFSGRQFPNYSSELNVNALELEDSALYLCASSFRTGAGNQPQHFGDGTRLSIL.

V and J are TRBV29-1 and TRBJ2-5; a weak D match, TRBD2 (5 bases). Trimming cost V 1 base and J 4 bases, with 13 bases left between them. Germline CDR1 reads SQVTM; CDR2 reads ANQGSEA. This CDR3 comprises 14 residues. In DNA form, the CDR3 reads TGCAGCGTTGAAGTTGCGAGGAGCGGAGAGACCCAGTACTTC. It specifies CSVEVARSGETQYF.

Here the CDR3 reads CASSAGGPGNEQFF. The CDR3 DNA is TGTGCCAGCAGTGCGGGCGGGCCGGGCAATGAGCAGTTCTTC. The rearrangement joins TRBV6-4 to TRBJ2-1; TRBD2 is a possible D gene (5 bases). V was trimmed by 4 bases and J by 6 bases, leaving 13 bases between them. CDR1 MRHNA and CDR2 SNTAGT come from the germline V gene. The length of the CDR3 is 14 residues.

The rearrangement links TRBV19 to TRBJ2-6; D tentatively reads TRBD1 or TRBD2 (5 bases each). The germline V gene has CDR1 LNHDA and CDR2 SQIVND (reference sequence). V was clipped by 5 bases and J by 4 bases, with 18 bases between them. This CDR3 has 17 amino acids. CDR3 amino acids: CASSVFNGAQGANVLTF. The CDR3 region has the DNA TGTGCCAGTAGTGTCTTCAACGGGGCTCAAGGGGCCAACGTCCTGACTTTC. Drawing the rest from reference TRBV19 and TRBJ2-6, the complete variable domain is DGGITQSPKYLFRKEGQNVTLSCEQNLNHDAMYWYRQDPGQGLRLIYYSQIVNDFQKGDIAEGYSVSREKKESFPLTVTSAQKNPTAFYLCASSVFNGAQGANVLTFGAGSRLTVL.

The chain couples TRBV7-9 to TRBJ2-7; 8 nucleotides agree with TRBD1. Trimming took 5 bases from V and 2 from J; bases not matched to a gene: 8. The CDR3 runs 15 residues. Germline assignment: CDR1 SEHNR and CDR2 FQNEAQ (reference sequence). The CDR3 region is CASSHRDRRPYEQYF. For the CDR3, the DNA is TGTGCCAGCAGCCACCGGGACAGGAGACCCTACGAGCAGTACTTC.

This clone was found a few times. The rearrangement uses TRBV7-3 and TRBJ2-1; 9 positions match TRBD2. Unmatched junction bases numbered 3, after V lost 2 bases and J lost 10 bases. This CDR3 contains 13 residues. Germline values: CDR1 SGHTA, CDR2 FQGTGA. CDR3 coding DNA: TGTGCCAGCAGCTTAGGACTAGCGAGCGAGCAGTTCTTC. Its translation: CASSLGLASEQFF.

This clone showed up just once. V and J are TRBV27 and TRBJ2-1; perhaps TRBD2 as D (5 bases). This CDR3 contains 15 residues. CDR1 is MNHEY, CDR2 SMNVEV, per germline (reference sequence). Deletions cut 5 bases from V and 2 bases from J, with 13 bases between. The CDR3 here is CASSHRTGTYNEQFF. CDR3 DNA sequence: TGTGCCAGCAGTCACCGGACGGGAACCTACAATGAGCAGTTCTTC.

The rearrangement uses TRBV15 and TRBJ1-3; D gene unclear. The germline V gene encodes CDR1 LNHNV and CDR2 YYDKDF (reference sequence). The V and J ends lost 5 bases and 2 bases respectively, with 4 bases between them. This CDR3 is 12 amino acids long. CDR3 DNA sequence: TGTGCCACCAGCTCACCTGGAAACACCATATATTTT. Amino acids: CATSSPGNTIYF.

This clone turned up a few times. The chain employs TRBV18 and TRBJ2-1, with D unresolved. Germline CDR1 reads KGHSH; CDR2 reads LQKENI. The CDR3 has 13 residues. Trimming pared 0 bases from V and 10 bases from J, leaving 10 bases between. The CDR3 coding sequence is TGTGCCAGCTCACCACCAAGCCTGCGGGAGCAGTTCTTC. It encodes CASSPPSLREQFF.

The CDR3 DNA follows: TGTGCCAGCAGGGCCTCCTGGGACAACTATTCACCCCTCCACTTT. Its translation: CASRASWDNYSPLHF. This sequence joins TRBV6-4 and TRBJ1-6; D is perhaps TRBD1 (6 bases). Deletions cut 6 bases from V and 8 bases from J, with 17 bases between. Germline loops: CDR1 MRHNA, CDR2 SNTAGT. The CDR3 is 15 amino acids.

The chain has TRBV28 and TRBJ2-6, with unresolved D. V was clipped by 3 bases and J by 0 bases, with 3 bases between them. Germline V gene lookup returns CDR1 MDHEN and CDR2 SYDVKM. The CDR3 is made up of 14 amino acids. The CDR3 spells CASSFASGANVLTF. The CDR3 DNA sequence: TGTGCCAGCAGTTTTGCCTCTGGGGCCAACGTCCTGACTTTC. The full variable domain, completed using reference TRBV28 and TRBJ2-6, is DVKVTQSSRYLVKRTGEKVFLECVQDMDHENMFWYRQDPGLGLRLIYFSYDVKMKEKGDIPEGYSVSREKKERFSLILESASTNQTSMYLCASSFASGANVLTFGAGSRLTVL.

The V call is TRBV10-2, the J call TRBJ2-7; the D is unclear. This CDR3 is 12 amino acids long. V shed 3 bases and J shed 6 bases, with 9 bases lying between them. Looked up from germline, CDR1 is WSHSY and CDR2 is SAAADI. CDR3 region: CASSEGLLEQYF. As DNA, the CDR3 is TGCGCCAGCAGTGAAGGCCTTCTCGAGCAGTACTTC.

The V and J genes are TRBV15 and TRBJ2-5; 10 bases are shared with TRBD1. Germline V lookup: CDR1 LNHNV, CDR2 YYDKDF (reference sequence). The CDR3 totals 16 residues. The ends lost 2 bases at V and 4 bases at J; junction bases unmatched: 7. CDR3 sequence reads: CATSRRTGGPRETQYF. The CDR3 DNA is TGTGCCACCAGCAGAAGGACAGGGGGGCCCCGAGAGACCCAGTACTTC.

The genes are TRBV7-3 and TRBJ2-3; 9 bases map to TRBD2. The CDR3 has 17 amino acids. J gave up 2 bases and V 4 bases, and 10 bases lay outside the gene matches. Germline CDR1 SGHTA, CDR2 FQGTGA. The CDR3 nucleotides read TGTGCCAGCAGCTCCCGCGCGGGGGGGGTGATCACAGATACGCAGTATTTT. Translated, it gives CASSSRAGGVITDTQYF.

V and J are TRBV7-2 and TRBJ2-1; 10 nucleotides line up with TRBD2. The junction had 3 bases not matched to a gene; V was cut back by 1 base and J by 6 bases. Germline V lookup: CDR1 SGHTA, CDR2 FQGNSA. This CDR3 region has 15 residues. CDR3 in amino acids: CASSLDGLAANEQFF. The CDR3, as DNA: TGTGCCAGCAGCTTAGACGGACTAGCGGCCAATGAGCAGTTCTTC.

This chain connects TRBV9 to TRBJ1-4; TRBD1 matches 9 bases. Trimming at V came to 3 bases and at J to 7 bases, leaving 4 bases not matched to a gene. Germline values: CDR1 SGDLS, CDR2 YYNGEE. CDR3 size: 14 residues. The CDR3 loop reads CASSEGQGAEKLFF. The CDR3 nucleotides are TGTGCCAGCAGCGAGGGACAGGGAGCTGAAAAACTGTTTTTT.

CDR3: CASSLQGGNEQFF. In DNA, the CDR3 is TGTGCCAGCAGTCTGCAAGGGGGAAATGAGCAGTTCTTC. V is TRBV28 and J is TRBJ2-1; D possibly corresponds to TRBD1 (6 bases). The CDR3 is 13 residues long. Trimming cost V 5 bases and J 7 bases, with 12 bases left between them. Germline V gene sequence: CDR1 MDHEN, CDR2 SYDVKM. The full variable domain, completed using reference TRBV28 and TRBJ2-1, is DVKVTQSSRYLVKRTGEKVFLECVQDMDHENMFWYRQDPGLGLRLIYFSYDVKMKEKGDIPEGYSVSREKKERFSLILESASTNQTSMYLCASSLQGGNEQFFGPGTRLTVL.

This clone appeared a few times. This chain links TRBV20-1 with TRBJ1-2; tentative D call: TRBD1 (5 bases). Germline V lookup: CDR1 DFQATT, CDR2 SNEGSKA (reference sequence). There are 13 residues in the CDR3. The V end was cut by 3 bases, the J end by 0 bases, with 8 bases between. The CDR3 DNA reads TGCAGTGCTAGTGACAGATCTAACTATGGCTACACCTTC. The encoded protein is CSASDRSNYGYTF.

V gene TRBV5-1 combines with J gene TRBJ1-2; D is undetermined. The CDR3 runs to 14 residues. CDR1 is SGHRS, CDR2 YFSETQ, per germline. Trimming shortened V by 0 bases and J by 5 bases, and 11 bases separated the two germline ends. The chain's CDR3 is CASSLETTVYGYTF. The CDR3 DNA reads TGCGCCAGCAGCTTGGAGACAACGGTTTATGGCTACACCTTC.

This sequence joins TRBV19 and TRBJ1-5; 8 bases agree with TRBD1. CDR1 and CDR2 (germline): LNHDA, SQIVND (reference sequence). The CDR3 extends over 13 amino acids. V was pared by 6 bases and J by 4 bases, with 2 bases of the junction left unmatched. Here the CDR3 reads CASRQGGNQPQHF. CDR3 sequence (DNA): TGTGCCAGTAGACAGGGGGGGAATCAGCCCCAGCATTTT. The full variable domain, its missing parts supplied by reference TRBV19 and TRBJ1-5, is DGGITQSPKYLFRKEGQNVTLSCEQNLNHDAMYWYRQDPGQGLRLIYYSQIVNDFQKGDIAEGYSVSREKKESFPLTVTSAQKNPTAFYLCASRQGGNQPQHFGDGTRLSIL.

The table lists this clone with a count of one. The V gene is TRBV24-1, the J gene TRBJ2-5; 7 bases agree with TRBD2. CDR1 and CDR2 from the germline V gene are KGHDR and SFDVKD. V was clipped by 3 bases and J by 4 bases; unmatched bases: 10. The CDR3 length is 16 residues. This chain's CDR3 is CATSDPGGIERETQYF. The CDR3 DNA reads TGTGCCACCAGTGATCCCGGGGGGATAGAGAGAGAGACCCAGTACTTC.

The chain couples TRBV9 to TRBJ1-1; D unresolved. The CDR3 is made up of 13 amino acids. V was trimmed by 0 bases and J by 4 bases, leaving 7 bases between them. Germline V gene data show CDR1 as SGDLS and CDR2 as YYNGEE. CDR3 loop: CASSVAVGTEAFF. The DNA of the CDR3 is TGTGCCAGCAGCGTAGCAGTAGGCACTGAAGCTTTCTTT.